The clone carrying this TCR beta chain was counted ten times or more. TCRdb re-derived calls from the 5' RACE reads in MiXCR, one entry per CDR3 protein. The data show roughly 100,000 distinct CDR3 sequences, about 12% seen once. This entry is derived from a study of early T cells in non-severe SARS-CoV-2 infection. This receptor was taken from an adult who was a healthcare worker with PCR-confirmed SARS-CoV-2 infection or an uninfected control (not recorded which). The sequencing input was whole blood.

The CDR3 loop is CASRGLAGSTDTQYF. The CDR3 coding sequence is TGTGCCAGCAGAGGGCTAGCGGGGAGCACAGATACGCAGTATTTT. The chain employs TRBV28 and TRBJ2-3, with 9 positions matching TRBD2. Germline V gene lookup returns CDR1 MDHEN and CDR2 SYDVKM. The CDR3 runs 15 residues. V dropped 6 bases and J dropped 0; count of bases not matched to a gene: 4.